There are many counts of the clone carrying this T cell receptor (beta chain). TCRbeta library preparation incorporated unique molecular identifiers. One entry per CDR3 protein results from TCRdb running MiXCR on the PCR reads. The repertoire includes 280,000 or so distinct CDR3 sequences, roughly 10% of them detected once, and 20% to 25% sits in the top ten. The source of the sample is a study of T-cell reconstitution after alpha-beta-depleted transplantation in children. The CDR3 runs to 11 residues. V was cut by 7 bases and J by 10 bases, with 11 bases left in between. The sequence came from a male patient aged 2-15 years who had a stem cell transplant for chronic granulomatous disease, so the T cells may come from the graft donor. Sequencing was performed on peripheral blood, taken 180 days after TCRalphabeta/CD19-depleted stem cell transplant. The chain employs TRBV12-3 or TRBV12-4 and TRBJ2-1, with no clear D. This chain's CDR3 is CASNIAGEQFF. The CDR3, as DNA: TGTGCCAGCAACATAGCAGGCGAGCAGTTCTTC.